Below, 20 T cell receptor beta chains from the same sample are listed, as sequenced in a study of shared clonotypes between healthy human individuals. The data were produced by immunoSEQ multiplex PCR, yet TCRdb's version contains in-frame clones alone and is incomplete. Here the sample spans about a million clones, about 80% being singletons. Material: memory CD4+ T cells from PBMCs. Indicated subset: CD45RA-negative fraction. These receptor sequences come from a man between 18 and 35 years old in good health. Some clones in this sample may be carry-over from other donors' samples.

The V call is TRBV30, the J call TRBJ2-1, with 9 nucleotides matching TRBD2. The CDR3 runs to 16 residues. V shed 3 bases and J 4 bases; nucleotides not matched to a gene: 10. CDR1 is GTSNPN, CDR2 SVGIG, per germline (reference sequence). Here the CDR3 DNA reads TGTGCCTGGAGAGGACTAGCGCCGAATCGTTACAATGAGCAGTTCTTC. Its translation is CAWRGLAPNRYNEQFF.

The J gene is TRBJ1-3, the V gene TRBV6-6; D not certain. The germline V gene has CDR1 MNHNY and CDR2 SVGAGI (reference sequence). The CDR3 has 14 residues. V lost 5 bases and J 3 bases, leaving 11 bases between the germline ends. The CDR3 is CASSQQNIGNTIYF. CDR3 DNA: TGTGCCAGCAGTCAACAGAATATTGGAAACACCATATATTTT.

The V and J genes are TRBV19 and TRBJ2-5; D might be TRBD2 (6 bases). Germline CDR1 LNHDA, CDR2 SQIVND (reference sequence). CDR3 length: 17 amino acids. The ends were cut back, 3 bases at V and 0 bases at J, with 17 bases in the middle. The CDR3 region is CASSIGDSSPNQETQYF. CDR3 sequence (DNA): TGTGCCAGTAGTATTGGGGACTCCTCACCAAACCAAGAGACCCAGTACTTC.

The chain couples TRBV5-1 to TRBJ2-7; the match to TRBD2 covers 7 bases. Germline loops: CDR1 SGHRS, CDR2 YFSETQ. With 4 bases clipped from V and 6 bases from J, the junction kept 16 bases outside the gene matches. The CDR3 loop spans 16 amino acids. In DNA form, the CDR3 reads TGCGCCAGCAGCCCCGTGTTGGGTGCGGGGGTCGGCGAGCAGTACTTC. Residues: CASSPVLGAGVGEQYF.

The genes are TRBV27 and TRBJ2-1, with 11 nucleotides matching TRBD1. The ends lost 3 bases at V and 6 bases at J; junction bases unmatched: 4. The CDR3 runs to 15 residues. Germline V CDR1 and CDR2: MNHEY, SMNVEV (reference sequence). The CDR3 is CASSFRDRGGNEQFF. CDR3 coding DNA: TGTGCCAGCAGTTTCCGGGACAGGGGGGGCAATGAGCAGTTCTTC.

Concerning this clone itself: Other DNA sequences in this sample translate to the same CDR3. This chain uses TRBV28 with TRBJ2-3; no clear D. The ends were cut back, 6 bases at V and 2 bases at J, with 6 bases in the middle. The V gene's germline CDR1 is MDHEN and CDR2 SYDVKM. The CDR3 sequence is 12 residues long. CDR3 bases: TGTGCCAGCAGCCCCTACACAGATACGCAGTATTTT. This translates into CASSPYTDTQYF.

This clone has more than one count but fewer than ten. This chain connects TRBV28 to TRBJ2-5; 13 bases fit TRBD2. V gave up 7 bases and J gave up 5 bases; unmatched junction bases: 7. CDR1 and CDR2 (germline): MDHEN, SYDVKM. There are 15 residues in the CDR3. This CDR3 is CASTRLAGGSETQYF. CDR3 nucleotide sequence: TGTGCCAGCACCCGACTAGCGGGAGGATCGGAGACCCAGTACTTC. The whole variable domain, remainder taken from reference TRBV28 and TRBJ2-5, is DVKVTQSSRYLVKRTGEKVFLECVQDMDHENMFWYRQDPGLGLRLIYFSYDVKMKEKGDIPEGYSVSREKKERFSLILESASTNQTSMYLCASTRLAGGSETQYFGPGTRLLVL.

The chain recombines TRBV21-1 with TRBJ2-1; the listed D gene, TRBD2, was not tested against the DNA. TRBV21-1 is shown as a pseudogene. The CDR3 contains 17 residues. The CDR3, as DNA: TGTGCCAGCAGCAACTTTAGTTTCGGGACTGACTACAATGAGCAGTTCTTC. Its protein is CASSNFSFGTDYNEQFF.

The V call is TRBV4-1, the J call TRBJ2-7; 9 nucleotides align to TRBD2. The germline V gene encodes CDR1 MGHRA and CDR2 YSYEKL. J lost 7 bases, V lost 4 bases, and 11 bases had no gene match. The CDR3 spans 15 residues. Here the CDR3 reads CASSPLGSGRSEQYF. The CDR3 region has the DNA TGCGCCAGCAGCCCCCTGGGTAGCGGGAGATCGGAGCAGTACTTC.

The rearrangement uses TRBV15 and TRBJ2-1, with a tentative D call TRBD2 (7 bases). The germline V gene encodes CDR1 LNHNV and CDR2 YYDKDF (reference sequence). V lost 0 bases and J 0 bases, leaving 12 bases between the germline ends. CDR3 length: 17 residues. CDR3 nucleotides: TGTGCCACCAGCAGAGATGGGGGGGCGAGCTCCTACAATGAGCAGTTCTTC. This translates into CATSRDGGASSYNEQFF.

This clone was detected a few times. The chain uses TRBV5-5 and TRBJ2-7; 11 positions match TRBD2. V trimming: 2 bases; J trimming: 4 bases; junction bases outside the gene matches: 17. In germline, CDR1 is SGHKS, CDR2 YYEKEE (reference sequence). This CDR3 region has 19 residues. The CDR3 DNA reads as TGTGCCAGCAGCTTAAGAACGTCGACACTAGCGGGGGACCTATACGAGCAGTACTTC. Protein sequence: CASSLRTSTLAGDLYEQYF.

The chain recombines TRBV5-1 with TRBJ2-1, with D tentatively TRBD1 or TRBD2 (5 bases each). The V gene's germline CDR1 is SGHRS and CDR2 YFSETQ. Trimming shortened V by 7 bases and J by 5 bases, and 22 bases separated the two germline ends. This CDR3 has 16 amino acids. CDR3: CASSLSGTLGHNEQFF. The DNA of the CDR3 is TGCGCCAGCTCTCTTTCCGGGACCCTAGGCCACAATGAGCAGTTCTTC.

This chain uses TRBV29-1 with TRBJ2-2; tentatively, D is TRBD1 or TRBD2 (5 bases each). Trimming left V 6 bases short and J 1 base short, with 9 bases between. The V gene's germline CDR1 is SQVTM and CDR2 ANQGSEA. The CDR3 extends over 13 amino acids. CDR3 in DNA: TGCAGCGTCCTGGGGGAGAACACCGGGGAGCTGTTTTTT. It specifies CSVLGENTGELFF.

The gene calls are TRBV7-9 and TRBJ2-1; D is unclear. Trimming left V 3 bases short and J 8 bases short, with 5 bases between. The CDR3 runs 11 residues. CDR1 is SEHNR and CDR2 is FQNEAQ in the germline V gene (reference sequence). The CDR3 region has the DNA TGTGCCAGCAGCTTTCATGATGAGCAGTTCTTC. This encodes CASSFHDEQFF.

This chain joins TRBV2 and TRBJ2-7, with a weak D call TRBD1 (5 bases). CDR1 and CDR2 (germline): SNHLY, FYNNEI. V was pared by 4 bases and J by 3 bases, with 7 bases between. CDR3 size: 12 residues. CDR3 sequence (DNA): TGTGCCAGCAGTGTGGACATCTACGAGCAGTACTTC. Its protein product is CASSVDIYEQYF.

Here the CDR3 DNA reads TGTGCCAGCACTGAGGGTACAGAGCCCTCCTACGAGCAGTACTTC. This codes for CASTEGTEPSYEQYF. V gene TRBV6-6 combines with J gene TRBJ2-7; perhaps TRBD2 as D (5 bases). Between the trimmed V and J ends, which lost 7 bases and 0 bases, there was a span of 16 bases. The CDR3 loop spans 15 amino acids. Germline values: CDR1 MNHNY, CDR2 SVGAGI (reference sequence).

The chain employs TRBV7-2 and TRBJ2-2; D may be TRBD2 (5 bases). The CDR3 loop spans 14 amino acids. Trimming stripped 1 base from V and 8 bases from J, with 11 bases between. Germline V gene sequence: CDR1 SGHTA, CDR2 FQGNSA. The CDR3 nucleotides are TGTGCCAGCAGCTTAGGTGCAGCGGCGGGGGAGCTGTTTTTT. Its protein is CASSLGAAAGELFF. Using reference TRBV7-2 and TRBJ2-2 for the parts outside the CDR3, the full variable domain is GAGVSQSPSNKVTEKGKDVELRCDPISGHTALYWYRQSLGQGLEFLIYFQGNSAPDKSGLPSDRFSAERTGGSVSTLTIQRTQQEDSAVYLCASSLGAAAGELFFGEGSRLTVL.

This clone was observed a handful of times. Other DNA sequences from this sample encode an identical CDR3 as well. V gene TRBV5-1 combines with J gene TRBJ2-5; 9 nucleotides agree with TRBD2. CDR3 size: 15 residues. The junction had 5 bases not matched to a gene; V was cut back by 2 bases and J by 3 bases. Germline loops: CDR1 SGHRS, CDR2 YFSETQ. CDR3 nucleotides: TGCGCCAGCAGCTTAGCGTTAGCGGGAGAAGAGACCCAGTACTTC. It is translated as CASSLALAGEETQYF.

This clone was seen a few times. The rearrangement uses TRBV25-1 and TRBJ1-1; D gene unclear. This CDR3 spans 14 amino acids. V lost 2 bases and J 5 bases, leaving 12 bases between the germline ends. The germline V gene has CDR1 MGHDK and CDR2 SYGVNS. The DNA of the CDR3 is TGTGCCAGCAGTGAAGATGGGTTAGAGACTGAAGCTTTCTTT. Protein: CASSEDGLETEAFF.

This clone came up a few times. The V gene is TRBV13, the J gene TRBJ1-1, with unresolved D. V shed 2 bases and J shed 2 bases, with 12 bases lying between them. CDR3 length equals 15 residues. The germline V gene encodes CDR1 PRHDT and CDR2 FYEKMQ (reference sequence). DNA for the CDR3: TGTGCCAGCAGCTTAAAGGGTTGGGTAAACACTGAAGCTTTCTTT. This translates into CASSLKGWVNTEAFF.